This T cell receptor (beta chain) derives from a study of shared clonotypes between healthy human individuals. Libraries were prepared by immunoSEQ multiplex PCR; TCRdb keeps only in-frame clonotypes and omits some of them. Found here are more than 1,200,000 clones, approximately 98.5% of them singletons; the top ten hold about 0.4%. This CDR3 has 16 residues. CDR1 is SGHAT, CDR2 FQNNGV, per germline. Trimming took 6 bases from V and 1 from J, leaving 18 bases between them. The source of this sequence is a man in his thirties or forties in good health. V usage is TRBV11-2 and J usage is TRBJ1-2; possible D gene TRBD1, 5 bases. The sample was naive CD4+ T cells sorted from blood. Subset in this sample: CD45RA+ positively selected. Here the CDR3 DNA reads TGTGCCAGCAGACCCAACAGGACTCCCTTTAACTATGGCTACACCTTC. Translating gives CASRPNRTPFNYGYTF.